This T cell receptor beta chain was sequenced for a study of blood T cell repertoires in COVID-19. Overall study context: Italy, Spain and the United States were the sources of the convalescent and acute COVID-19 samples. The cDNA or gDNA used as material had been derived from T cells, B-cell-depleted T cells, or PBMCs.

This CDR3 contains 15 residues. The V gene lost 0 bases and the J gene lost 5 bases, with 13 bases spanning the gap. Per the germline V gene, CDR1 is MNHNS and CDR2 is SASEGT. This clone was seen once. Participants reported their clinical history, and cohort assignment relied on those reports. Original data processing: The assay estimated nucleated cells by amplifying reference gene primers. TCRdb's copy holds only in-frame clones and misses some; the assay was immunoSEQ multiplex PCR. V, J and clone size reflect that table, while D and trimming were determined from the DNA. This table has a few hundred thousand clones, approximately 90% appearing once.

The source is a man aged 18 to 30 with acute COVID-19. The gene calls are TRBV6-1 and TRBJ1-2, with D perhaps TRBD1 (6 bases). The specimen was PBMCs or T cells enriched from blood (not recorded which). This CDR3 is CASSEADSSWYGYTF. The CDR3 DNA sequence: TGTGCCAGCAGTGAAGCGGACAGCTCTTGGTATGGCTACACCTTC.